One sample yielded the 14 T cell receptor beta chains listed below, sequenced in a study of blood T cells in healthy people across ages. PCR was performed a second time for about 6 to 12 cycles using a sample-barcoded 5' primer and a J-beta primer mix. TCRdb independently ran MiXCR on the 5' RACE reads; one entry per CDR3 protein. The table has fewer than 700,000 distinct CDR3 sequences, roughly 48% seen once; the top ten hold approximately 23%. Sequenced material: blood. The source of these receptors is a man aged 80 or over in good health.

In DNA form, the CDR3 reads TGTGCCAGCAGCTTTACCCCGGGGCACGACGGGGAGCTGTTTTTT. It translates to CASSFTPGHDGELFF. This chain uses TRBV7-2 with TRBJ2-2; D is perhaps TRBD1 or TRBD2 (5 bases each). The CDR3 runs to 15 residues. Germline CDR1 SGHTA, CDR2 FQGNSA. V lost 3 bases to trimming and J lost 7 bases, with 15 bases between them.

The chain recombines TRBV20-1 with TRBJ2-5, with 7 bases fitting TRBD2. The J call is doubtful: the DNA matches TRBJ2-7 better. This CDR3 comprises 14 residues. Germline V gives CDR1 DFQATT, CDR2 SNEGSKA (reference sequence). The chain's CDR3 is CSASAPSGTYEQYF. The CDR3 region has the DNA TGCAGTGCTAGTGCACCTAGCGGCACCTACGAGCAGTACTTC.

The chain recombines TRBV28 with TRBJ1-1; the D gene is possibly TRBD1 (5 bases). The V end lost 7 bases, the J end lost 6 bases, and 12 bases lay between the germline ends. The CDR3 sequence is 12 residues long. Germline values: CDR1 MDHEN, CDR2 SYDVKM. CDR3 amino acids: CASTLGTSEAFF. DNA of the CDR3: TGTGCCAGCACCTTAGGGACCTCTGAAGCTTTCTTT.

This clonotype was counted only a few times. J is TRBJ2-5 and V is TRBV3-1; D possibly corresponds to TRBD2 (5 bases). The CDR3 sequence is 13 residues long. Trimming pared 6 bases from V and 5 bases from J, leaving 13 bases between. Germline V lookup: CDR1 LGHDT, CDR2 YNNKEL (reference sequence). CDR3 DNA sequence: TGTGCCAGCAGTCGGAGGTTGGGGGAGACCCAGTACTTC. Translation gives CASSRRLGETQYF.

This clonotype was seen more than once but under ten times. This chain links TRBV7-2 with TRBJ2-1, with D possibly being TRBD2 (6 bases). The CDR3 sequence is 13 residues long. V was cut by 5 bases and J by 7 bases, with 12 bases left in between. CDR1 and CDR2 from the germline V gene are SGHTA and FQGNSA. The CDR3 region has the DNA TGTGCCAGCAGCCCCCGAAGCGGGAATGAGCAGTTCTTC. As protein: CASSPRSGNEQFF.

The V gene is TRBV20-1, the J gene TRBJ2-1; the match to TRBD2 covers 9 bases. The tail of the sequence fits TRBJ2-7 better, so the J call may be wrong. The CDR3 runs to 15 residues. Germline loops: CDR1 DFQATT, CDR2 SNEGSKA (reference sequence). The CDR3 is CSASSASGAGNEQYF. CDR3 sequence (DNA): TGCAGTGCTAGCTCCGCTAGCGGGGCCGGGAATGAGCAGTACTTC.

This clonotype was recorded a few times. This chain joins TRBV7-9 and TRBJ2-7, with 7 bases that match TRBD1. The ends lost 5 bases at V and 6 bases at J; junction bases unmatched: 10. This CDR3 contains 14 residues. The germline gives CDR1 SEHNR, CDR2 FQNEAQ (reference sequence). In DNA form, the CDR3 reads TGTGCCAGCAGCCGCCGGGACAGCCAAAGCGAGCAGTACTTC. It specifies CASSRRDSQSEQYF.

V gene TRBV7-9 combines with J gene TRBJ2-4; TRBD2 matches at 11 bases. The CDR3 runs 13 residues. Unmatched junction bases numbered 14, after V lost 10 bases and J lost 15 bases. Germline CDR1 and CDR2: SEHNR and FQNEAQ (reference sequence). The CDR3 bases are TGTGCCACCGTTCGGACTAGCGGGCGCCTTCCGTACTTC. This encodes CATVRTSGRLPYF.

The V and J genes are TRBV9 and TRBJ2-4; 8 nucleotides align to TRBD1. CDR1 SGDLS and CDR2 YYNGEE come from the germline V gene. The trim removed 5 bases at V and 13 bases at J, leaving 20 bases unmatched. This CDR3 contains 16 residues. The DNA for the CDR3 is TGTGCCAGCAGTAAGGGAATACAGGGGGGCCGGAGTGAGCAGTACTTC. Protein product: CASSKGIQGGRSEQYF.

This rearrangement joins TRBV20-1 to TRBJ2-5, with 7 bases fitting TRBD2. This CDR3 is 15 amino acids long. Germline CDR1 is DFQATT and CDR2 is SNEGSKA (reference sequence). J lost 5 bases, V lost 0 bases, and 9 bases had no gene match. CDR3 bases: TGCAGTGCTAGAGACGAGCGGGGCCGGGGGGAGACCCAGTACTTC. Protein product: CSARDERGRGETQYF.

This chain connects TRBV28 to TRBJ2-7; 9 nucleotides line up with TRBD2. The CDR3 consists of 15 residues. Germline V gene sequence: CDR1 MDHEN, CDR2 SYDVKM. Unmatched junction bases numbered 3, after V lost 0 bases and J lost 3 bases. CDR3 DNA: TGTGCCAGCAGTTTATGGACTAGCGGTAACTACGAGCAGTACTTC. As protein: CASSLWTSGNYEQYF.

This chain uses TRBV9 with TRBJ2-7; D not resolved. The length of the CDR3 is 14 residues. The V end lost 0 bases, the J end lost 4 bases, and 11 bases lay between the germline ends. Per the germline V gene, CDR1 is SGDLS and CDR2 is YYNGEE. The CDR3 sequence is CASSVESGRYEQYF. As DNA, the CDR3 is TGTGCCAGCAGCGTAGAATCTGGGCGATACGAGCAGTACTTC.

This clonotype was recorded many times. J is TRBJ1-2 and V is TRBV7-2; TRBD1 might be the D (6 bases). Trimming removed 4 bases at V and 7 bases at J, with 13 bases between. Germline values: CDR1 SGHTA, CDR2 FQGNSA. The CDR3 covers 13 residues. The CDR3 protein is CASSYGGLFGYTF. DNA of the CDR3: TGTGCCAGCAGCTATGGGGGGCTGTTTGGCTACACCTTC.

The CDR3 reads CSARRTQPAEQYF. The CDR3 DNA reads as TGCAGTGCTCGGCGAACTCAACCCGCCGAGCAGTACTTC. The gene calls are TRBV20-1 and TRBJ2-7, with D unresolved. This CDR3 contains 13 residues. With 5 bases removed from V and 6 bases from J, the gap between germline ends came to 17 bases. Looked up from germline, CDR1 is DFQATT and CDR2 is SNEGSKA (reference sequence).